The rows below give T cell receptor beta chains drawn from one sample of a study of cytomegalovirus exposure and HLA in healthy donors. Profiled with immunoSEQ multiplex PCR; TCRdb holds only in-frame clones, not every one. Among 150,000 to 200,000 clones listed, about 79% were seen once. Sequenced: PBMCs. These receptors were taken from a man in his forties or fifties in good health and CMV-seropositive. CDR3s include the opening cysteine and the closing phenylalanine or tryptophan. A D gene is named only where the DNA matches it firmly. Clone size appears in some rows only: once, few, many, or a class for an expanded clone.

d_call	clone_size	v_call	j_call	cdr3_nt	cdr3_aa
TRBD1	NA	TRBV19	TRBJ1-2	TGTGCCAGTGAAGGACAGGGGGCTGACTATGGCTACACCTTC	CASEGQGADYGYTF
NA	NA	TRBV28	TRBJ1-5	TGTGCCAGCATCGAGACAGTTTTTCGCAATCAGCCCCAGCATTTT	CASIETVFRNQPQHF
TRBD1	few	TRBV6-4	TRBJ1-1	TGTGCCAGCAGTGACTGGGACAGGGATGCTGAAGCTTTCTTT	CASSDWDRDAEAFF
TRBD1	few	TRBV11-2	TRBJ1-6	TGTGCCAGCAGCTCCGACAGGGTTCAGTCCTATAATTCACCCCTCCACTTT	CASSSDRVQSYNSPLHF
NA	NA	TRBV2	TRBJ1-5	TGTGCCAGCAGCAGGGGAAATCAGCCCCAGCATTTT	CASSRGNQPQHF
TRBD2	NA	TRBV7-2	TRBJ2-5	TGTGCCAGCAGCTCCTGGACTAGCGGGACATATTCCCAGTACTTC	CASSSWTSGTYSQYF
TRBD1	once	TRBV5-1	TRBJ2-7	TGCGCCAGCAGCTTGGTTGGGACAGGGCCCTACGAGCAGTACTTC	CASSLVGTGPYEQYF
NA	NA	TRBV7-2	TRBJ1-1	TGTGCCAGCAGCTTAGCATGGTCAGTTGGCACTGAAGCTTTCTTT	CASSLAWSVGTEAFF
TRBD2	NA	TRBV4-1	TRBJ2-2	TGCGCCAGCAGCCAACCTAGCGGGAACCCGAACACCGGGGAGCTGTTTTTT	CASSQPSGNPNTGELFF
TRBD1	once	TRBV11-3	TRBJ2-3	TGTGCCAGCAGCCCCGGACAGGCCACAGATACGCAGTATTTT	CASSPGQATDTQYF
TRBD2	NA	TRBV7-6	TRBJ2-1	TGTGCCAGCAGCTTAGAAGCGGGGGGGATCTATGAGCAGTTCTTC	CASSLEAGGIYEQFF
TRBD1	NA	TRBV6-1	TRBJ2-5	TGTGCCAGCAGTGAAGCCCGGGACAGGGGTGAGACCCAGTACTTC	CASSEARDRGETQYF
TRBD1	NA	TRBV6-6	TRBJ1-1	TGTGCCAGCAAACCGGGACAGGATCTTAACACTGAAGCTTTCTTT	CASKPGQDLNTEAFF